Detailed here is one TCR beta chain. The data are from a study of blood T cell repertoires in COVID-19. Assay used: immunoSEQ multiplex PCR; TCRdb lists only in-frame clones, some missing. This table has 300,000 to 350,000 clones, around 90% appearing once. V dropped 3 bases and J dropped 4 bases, with 16 bases sitting between them. CDR1 is SGHNT and CDR2 is YYREEE in the germline V gene (reference sequence). The CDR3 covers 15 residues. This receptor was identified in a woman in her 30s with COVID-19, enrolled during active disease. The chain links TRBV5-4 to TRBJ1-2, with D possibly being TRBD1 (6 bases). The sample was peripheral blood. Written as DNA, the CDR3 is TGTGCCAGCAGCTCGAAAGGGGGGGGAAGCTATGGCTACACCTTC. Its translation: CASSSKGGGSYGYTF. Full variable domain (rest looked up from reference TRBV5-4 and TRBJ1-2): ETGVTQSPTHLIKTRGQQVTLRCSSQSGHNTVSWYQQALGQGPQFIFQYYREEENGRGNFPPRFSGLQFPNYSSELNVNALELDDSALYLCASSSKGGGSYGYTFGSGTRLTVV.